The clone carrying this T cell receptor beta chain has just one count. Its antigen is still unknown. V shed 8 bases, J shed 3 bases, and the junction held 12 bases outside the gene matches. Germline-derived CDR1 and CDR2 are LGHDT and YNNKEL (reference sequence). CDR3 size: 16 residues. This was the immunoSEQ version 4 assay in survey mode. The assay was immunoSEQ multiplex PCR, and TCRdb's table has in-frame clones only and misses some. The table has approximately 34,000 clones, 82% seen once. This entry is derived from a study of persistence of HIV-infected CD4 T cells. Broader study findings: Compared with CD3/CD28-stimulated cells, CMV- and Gag-responding cells showed lower TCRbeta richness.

The stimulus was an HIV-1 Gag 15-mer peptide pool, 0.85 to 1 ug/peptide/mL. CD40L/CD69 double-negative CD45RO-high memory CD4+ T cells were collected. The material sequenced was CD4+ T cells sorted from PBMCs after roughly 19-hour stimulation, taken from a patient who received antiretroviral therapy. This TCR was recovered from an adult woman with HIV who was CMV-seropositive. The chain has TRBV3-1 (or the pseudogene TRBV3-2) and TRBJ2-1; 8 nucleotides line up with TRBD1. CDR3 DNA sequence: TGTGCCAGCGCAGCCGGACAGGGTTTGGTCTACAATGAGCAGTTCTTC. The encoded protein is CASAAGQGLVYNEQFF.